This T cell receptor beta chain stems from a study of shared clonotypes between healthy human individuals. TCRdb's copy holds only in-frame clones and misses some; the assay was immunoSEQ multiplex PCR. The sample has roughly 1.5 million clones, around 98% seen once. This clone was counted between two and nine times. Other DNA sequences within the sample encode an identical CDR3. CD4+ cells yielded CD45RA+ naive and CD45RA-negative memory subsets. The TCR sequence derives from a man aged 25 to 40 in good health. The sequenced sample consisted of naive CD4+ T cells sorted from blood. Subset meaning: CD45RA+ positively selected.

DNA for the CDR3: TGTGCCAGCAGTTTGGGTCAGCCCCAGCATTTT. It is translated as CASSLGQPQHF. The V call is TRBV28, the J call TRBJ1-5, with unresolved D. V lost 3 bases and J 6 bases, leaving 3 bases between the germline ends. CDR1 MDHEN and CDR2 SYDVKM come from the germline V gene. This CDR3 is 11 amino acids long.